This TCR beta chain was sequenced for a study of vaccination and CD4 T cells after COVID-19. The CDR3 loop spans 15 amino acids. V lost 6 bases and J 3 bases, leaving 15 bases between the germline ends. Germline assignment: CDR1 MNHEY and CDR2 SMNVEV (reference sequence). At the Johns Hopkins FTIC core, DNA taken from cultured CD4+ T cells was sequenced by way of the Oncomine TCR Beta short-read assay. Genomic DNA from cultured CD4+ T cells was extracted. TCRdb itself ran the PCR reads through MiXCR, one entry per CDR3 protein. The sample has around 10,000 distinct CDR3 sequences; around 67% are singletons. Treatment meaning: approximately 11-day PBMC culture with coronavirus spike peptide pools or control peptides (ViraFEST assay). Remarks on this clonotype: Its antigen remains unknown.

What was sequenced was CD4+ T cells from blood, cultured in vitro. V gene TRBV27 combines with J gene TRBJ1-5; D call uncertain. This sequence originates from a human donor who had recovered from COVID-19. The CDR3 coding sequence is TGTGCCAGCAGCCGTATCGGGCAGATCAATCAGCCCCAGCATTTT. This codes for CASSRIGQINQPQHF.